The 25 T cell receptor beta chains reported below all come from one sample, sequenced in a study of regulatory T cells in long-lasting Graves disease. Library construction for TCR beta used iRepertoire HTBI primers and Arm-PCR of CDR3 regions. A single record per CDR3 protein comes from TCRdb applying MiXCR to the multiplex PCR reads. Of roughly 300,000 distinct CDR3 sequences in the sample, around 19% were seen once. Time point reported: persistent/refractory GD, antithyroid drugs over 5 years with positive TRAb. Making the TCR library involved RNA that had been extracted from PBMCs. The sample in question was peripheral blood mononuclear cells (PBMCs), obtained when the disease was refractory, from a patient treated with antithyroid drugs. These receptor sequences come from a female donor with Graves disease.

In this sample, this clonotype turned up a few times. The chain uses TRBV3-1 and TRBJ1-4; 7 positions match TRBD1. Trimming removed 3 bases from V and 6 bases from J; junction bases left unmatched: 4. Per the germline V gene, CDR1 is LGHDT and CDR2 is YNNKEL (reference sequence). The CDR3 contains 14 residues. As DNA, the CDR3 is TGTGCCAGCAGCCATTACGGGACAGATGAAAAACTGTTTTTT. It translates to CASSHYGTDEKLFF.

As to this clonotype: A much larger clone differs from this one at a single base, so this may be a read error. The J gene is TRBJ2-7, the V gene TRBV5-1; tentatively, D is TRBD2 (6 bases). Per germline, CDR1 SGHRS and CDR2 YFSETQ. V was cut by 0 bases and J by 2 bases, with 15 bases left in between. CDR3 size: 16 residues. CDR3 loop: CASSLGRLVAPYEQYF. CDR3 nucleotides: TGCGCCAGCAGCTTGGGGAGACTAGTGGCCCCCTACGAGCAGTACTTC. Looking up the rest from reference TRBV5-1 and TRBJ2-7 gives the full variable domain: KAGVTQTPRYLIKTRGQQVTLSCSPISGHRSVSWYQQTPGQGLQFLFEYFSETQRNKGNFPGRFSGRQFSNSRSEMNVSTLELGDSALYLCASSLGRLVAPYEQYFGPGTRLTVT.

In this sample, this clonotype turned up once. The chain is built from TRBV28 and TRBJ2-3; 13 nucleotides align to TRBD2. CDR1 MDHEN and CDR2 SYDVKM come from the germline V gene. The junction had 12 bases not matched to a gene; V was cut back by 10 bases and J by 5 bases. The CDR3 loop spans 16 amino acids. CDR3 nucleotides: TGTGCCACCCTGGGACTAGCGGGAATGGTGGGAGATACGCAGTATTTT. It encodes CATLGLAGMVGDTQYF.

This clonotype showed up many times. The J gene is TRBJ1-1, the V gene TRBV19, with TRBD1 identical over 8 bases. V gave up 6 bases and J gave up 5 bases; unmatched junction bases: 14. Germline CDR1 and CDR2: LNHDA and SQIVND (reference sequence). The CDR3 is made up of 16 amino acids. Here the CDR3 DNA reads TGTGCCAGTAGGATCGGGGCAGGGGGCGTACGGACTGAAGCTTTCTTT. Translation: CASRIGAGGVRTEAFF.

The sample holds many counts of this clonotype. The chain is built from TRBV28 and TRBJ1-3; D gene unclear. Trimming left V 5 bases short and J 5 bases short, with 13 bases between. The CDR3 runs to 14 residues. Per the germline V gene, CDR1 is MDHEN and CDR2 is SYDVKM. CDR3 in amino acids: CASSLFGSRNTIYF. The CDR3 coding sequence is TGTGCCAGCAGTCTATTCGGTTCTAGAAACACCATATATTTT.

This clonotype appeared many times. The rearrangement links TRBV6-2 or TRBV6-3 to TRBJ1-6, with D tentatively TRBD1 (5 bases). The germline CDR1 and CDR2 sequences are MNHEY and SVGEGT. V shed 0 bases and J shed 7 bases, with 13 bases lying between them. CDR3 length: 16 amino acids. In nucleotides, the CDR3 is TGTGCCAGCAGTTACTCGGTTGGGGCTGGCAATTCACCCCTCCACTTT. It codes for CASSYSVGAGNSPLHF.

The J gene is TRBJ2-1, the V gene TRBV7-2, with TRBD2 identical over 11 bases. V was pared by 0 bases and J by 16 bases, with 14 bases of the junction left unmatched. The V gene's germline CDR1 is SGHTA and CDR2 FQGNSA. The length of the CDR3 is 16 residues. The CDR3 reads CASSLAPPTSGASTFF. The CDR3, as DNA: TGTGCCAGCAGCTTAGCCCCTCCGACTAGCGGGGCATCGACCTTCTTC.

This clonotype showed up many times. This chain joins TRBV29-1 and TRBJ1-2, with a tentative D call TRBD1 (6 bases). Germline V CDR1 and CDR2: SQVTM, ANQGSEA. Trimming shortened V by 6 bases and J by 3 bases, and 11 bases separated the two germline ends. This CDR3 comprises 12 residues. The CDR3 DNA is TGCAGCGTGGACAGACGGGACTATGGCTACACCTTC. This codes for CSVDRRDYGYTF.

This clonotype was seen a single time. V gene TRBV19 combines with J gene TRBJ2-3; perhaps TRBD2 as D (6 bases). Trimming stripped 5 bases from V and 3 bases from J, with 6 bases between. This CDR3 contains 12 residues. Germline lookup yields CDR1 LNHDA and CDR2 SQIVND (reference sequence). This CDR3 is CASSAGTDTQYF. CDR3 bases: TGTGCCAGTAGTGCGGGGACAGATACGCAGTATTTT.

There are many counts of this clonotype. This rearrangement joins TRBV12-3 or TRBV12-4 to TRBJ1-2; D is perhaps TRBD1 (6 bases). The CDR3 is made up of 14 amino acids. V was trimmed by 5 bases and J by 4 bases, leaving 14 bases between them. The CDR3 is CASSRMDRPYGYTF. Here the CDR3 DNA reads TGTGCCAGCAGTAGGATGGACAGACCCTATGGCTACACCTTC.

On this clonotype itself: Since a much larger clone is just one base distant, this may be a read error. The CDR3 DNA sequence: TGTGCCAGCAGCAAGCACCCCTGGGGAAACTATGGCTACACCTTC. It specifies CASSKHPWGNYGYTF. This chain joins TRBV7-8 and TRBJ1-2, with D hard to call. V was trimmed by 5 bases and J by 2 bases, leaving 15 bases between them. Germline V gene sequence: CDR1 SGHVS, CDR2 FQNEAQ. The CDR3 runs 15 residues.

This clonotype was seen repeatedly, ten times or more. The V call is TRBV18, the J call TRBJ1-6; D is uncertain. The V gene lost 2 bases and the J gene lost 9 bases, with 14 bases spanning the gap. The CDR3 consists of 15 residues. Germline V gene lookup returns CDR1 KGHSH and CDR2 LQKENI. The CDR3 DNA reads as TGTGCCAGCTCACCAGTCAGTGGGAGGGTTTCACCCCTCCACTTT. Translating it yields CASSPVSGRVSPLHF.

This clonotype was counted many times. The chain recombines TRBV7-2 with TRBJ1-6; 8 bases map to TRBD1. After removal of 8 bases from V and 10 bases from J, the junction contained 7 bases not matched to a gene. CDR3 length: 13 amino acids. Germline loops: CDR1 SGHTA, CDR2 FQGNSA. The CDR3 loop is CASLGQGGSPLHF. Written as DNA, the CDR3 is TGTGCCAGCTTAGGACAGGGTGGATCACCCCTCCACTTT.

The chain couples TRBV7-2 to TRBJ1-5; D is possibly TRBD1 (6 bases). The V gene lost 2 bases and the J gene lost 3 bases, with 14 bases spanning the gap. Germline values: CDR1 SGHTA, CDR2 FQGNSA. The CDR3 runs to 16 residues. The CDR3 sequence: CASSLRGGGFNQPQHF. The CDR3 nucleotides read TGTGCCAGCAGCTTAAGAGGGGGGGGGTTCAATCAGCCCCAGCATTTT.

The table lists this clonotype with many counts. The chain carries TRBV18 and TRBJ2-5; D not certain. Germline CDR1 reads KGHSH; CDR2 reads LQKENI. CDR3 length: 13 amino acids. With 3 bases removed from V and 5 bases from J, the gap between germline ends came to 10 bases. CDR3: CASSPSSGETQYF. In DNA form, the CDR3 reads TGTGCCAGCTCACCTTCTAGTGGCGAGACCCAGTACTTC.

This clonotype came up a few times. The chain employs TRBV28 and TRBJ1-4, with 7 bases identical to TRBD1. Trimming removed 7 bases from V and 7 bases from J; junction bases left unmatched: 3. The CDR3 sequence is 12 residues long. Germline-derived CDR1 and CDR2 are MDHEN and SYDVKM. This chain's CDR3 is CASTTGPEKLFF. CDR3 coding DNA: TGTGCCAGCACGACAGGGCCTGAAAAACTGTTTTTT.

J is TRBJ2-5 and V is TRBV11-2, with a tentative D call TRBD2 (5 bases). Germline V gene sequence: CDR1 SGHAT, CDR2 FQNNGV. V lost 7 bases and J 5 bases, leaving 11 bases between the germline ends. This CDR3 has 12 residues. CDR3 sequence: CASNRLMETQYF. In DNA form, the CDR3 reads TGTGCCAGCAACCGACTAATGGAGACCCAGTACTTC.

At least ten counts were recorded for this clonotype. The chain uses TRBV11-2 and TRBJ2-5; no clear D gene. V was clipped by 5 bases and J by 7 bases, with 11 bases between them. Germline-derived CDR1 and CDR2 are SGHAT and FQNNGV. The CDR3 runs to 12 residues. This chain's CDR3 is CASSQRTGTQYF. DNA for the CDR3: TGTGCCAGCAGCCAGAGGACCGGGACCCAGTACTTC.

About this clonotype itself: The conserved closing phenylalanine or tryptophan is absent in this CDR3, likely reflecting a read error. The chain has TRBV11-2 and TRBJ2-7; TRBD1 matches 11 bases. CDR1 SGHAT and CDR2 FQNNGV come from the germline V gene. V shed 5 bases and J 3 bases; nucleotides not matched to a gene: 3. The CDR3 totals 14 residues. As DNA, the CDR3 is TGTGCCAGCAGCCTCGGGACAGGGGGCTACGAGCAGTACCTC. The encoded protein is CASSLGTGGYEQYL.

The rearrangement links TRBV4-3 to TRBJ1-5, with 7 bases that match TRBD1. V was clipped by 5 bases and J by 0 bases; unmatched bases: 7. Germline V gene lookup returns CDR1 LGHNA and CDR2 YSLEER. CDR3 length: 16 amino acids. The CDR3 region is CASSAGGAYSNQPQHF. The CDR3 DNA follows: TGCGCCAGCAGCGCAGGGGGAGCTTATAGCAATCAGCCCCAGCATTTT.

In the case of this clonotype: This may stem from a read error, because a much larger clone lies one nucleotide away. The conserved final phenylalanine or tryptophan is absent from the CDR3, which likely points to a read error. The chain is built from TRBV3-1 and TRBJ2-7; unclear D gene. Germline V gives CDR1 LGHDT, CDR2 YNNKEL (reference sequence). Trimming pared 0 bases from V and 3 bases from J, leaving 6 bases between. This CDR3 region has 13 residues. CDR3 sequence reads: CASSQEAYYEQYL. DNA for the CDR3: TGTGCCAGCAGCCAAGAAGCCTACTACGAGCAGTACCTC.

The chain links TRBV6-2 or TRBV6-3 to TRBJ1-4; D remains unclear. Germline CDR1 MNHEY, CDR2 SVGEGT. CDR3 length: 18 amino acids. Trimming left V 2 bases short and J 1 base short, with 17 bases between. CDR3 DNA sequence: TGTGCCAGCAGTTACGTAAGCCCCGCTTGGGGAACTAATGAAAAACTGTTTTTT. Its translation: CASSYVSPAWGTNEKLFF.

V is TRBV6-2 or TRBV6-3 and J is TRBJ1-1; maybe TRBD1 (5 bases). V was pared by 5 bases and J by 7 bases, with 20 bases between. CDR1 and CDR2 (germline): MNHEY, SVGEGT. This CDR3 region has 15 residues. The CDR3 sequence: CASSKTSGWVREAFF. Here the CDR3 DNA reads TGTGCCAGCAGTAAAACCTCAGGGTGGGTTCGTGAAGCTTTCTTT.

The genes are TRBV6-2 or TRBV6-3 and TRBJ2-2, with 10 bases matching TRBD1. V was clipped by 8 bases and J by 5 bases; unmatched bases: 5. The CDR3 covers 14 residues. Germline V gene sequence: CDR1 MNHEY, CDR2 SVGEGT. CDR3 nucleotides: TGTGCCAGCTCTGGACAGGGGGTAACCGGGGAGCTGTTTTTT. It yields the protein CASSGQGVTGELFF.

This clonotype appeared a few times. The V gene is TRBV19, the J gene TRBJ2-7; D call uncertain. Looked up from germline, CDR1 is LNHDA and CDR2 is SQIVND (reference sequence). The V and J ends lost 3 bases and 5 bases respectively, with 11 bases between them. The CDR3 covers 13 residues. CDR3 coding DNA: TGTGCCAGTAGTATTGATGGAATCAACGAGCAGTACTTC. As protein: CASSIDGINEQYF.